Described below is a single T cell receptor beta chain sequence and its context. Reverse transcription used roughly 0.45 to 1 ug RNA and random hexamers. TCRdb redid the calling of the immunoSEQ multiplex PCR reads with MiXCR, one entry per CDR3 protein. This table has over 350,000 distinct CDR3 sequences, approximately 89% appearing once. V was shortened by 0 bases and J by 4 bases, with 12 bases between the two germline ends. Germline V lookup: CDR1 MGHRA, CDR2 YSYEKL. The CDR3 runs to 15 residues. This sample is part of a study of CD8 T cells in Susac syndrome. The TCR was taken from a human donor with multiple sclerosis. The sequenced sample was CD8+ T cells from PBMCs. The chain employs TRBV4-1 and TRBJ1-2; unclear D gene. For the CDR3, the DNA is TGCGCCAGCAGCCAAGATACCACAACGGGCTATGGCTACACCTTC. Translating it yields CASSQDTTTGYGYTF.